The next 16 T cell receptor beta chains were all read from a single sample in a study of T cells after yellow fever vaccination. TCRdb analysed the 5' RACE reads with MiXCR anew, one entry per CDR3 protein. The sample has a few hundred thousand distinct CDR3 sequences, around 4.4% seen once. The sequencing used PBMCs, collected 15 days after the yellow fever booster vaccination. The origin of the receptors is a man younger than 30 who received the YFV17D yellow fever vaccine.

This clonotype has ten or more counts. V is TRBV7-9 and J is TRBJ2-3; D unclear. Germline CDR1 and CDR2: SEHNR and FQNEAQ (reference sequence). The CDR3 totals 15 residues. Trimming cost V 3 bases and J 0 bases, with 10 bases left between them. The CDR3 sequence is CASSLGLTSTDTQYF. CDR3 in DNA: TGTGCCAGCAGCTTGGGTTTAACTAGCACAGATACGCAGTATTTT.

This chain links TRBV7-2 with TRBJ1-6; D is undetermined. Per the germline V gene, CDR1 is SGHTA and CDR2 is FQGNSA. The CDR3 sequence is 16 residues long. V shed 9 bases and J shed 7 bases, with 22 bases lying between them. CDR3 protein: CASLQRIGRLNSPLHF. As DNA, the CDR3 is TGTGCCAGTCTACAGCGGATCGGAAGGTTGAATTCACCCCTCCACTTT.

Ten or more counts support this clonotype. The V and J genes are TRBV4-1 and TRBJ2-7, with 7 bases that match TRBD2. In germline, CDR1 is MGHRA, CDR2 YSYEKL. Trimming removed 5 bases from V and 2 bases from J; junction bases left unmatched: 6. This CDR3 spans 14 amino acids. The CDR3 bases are TGCGCCAGCAGCGCAGCGGGGTGGGCCTACGAGCAGTACTTC. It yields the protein CASSAAGWAYEQYF.

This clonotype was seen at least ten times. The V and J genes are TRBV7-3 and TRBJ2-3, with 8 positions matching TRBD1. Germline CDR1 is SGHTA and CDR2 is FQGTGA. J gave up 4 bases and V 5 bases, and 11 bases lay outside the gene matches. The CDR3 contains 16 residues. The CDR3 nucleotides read TGTGCCAGCAGCCCGCTGACAGGGGAAGTCGCAGATACGCAGTATTTT. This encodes CASSPLTGEVADTQYF.

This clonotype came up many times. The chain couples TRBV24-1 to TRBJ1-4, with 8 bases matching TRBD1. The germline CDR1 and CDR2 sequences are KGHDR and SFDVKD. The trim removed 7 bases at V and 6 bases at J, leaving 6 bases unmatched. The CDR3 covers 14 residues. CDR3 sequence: CATSAGGSDEKLFF. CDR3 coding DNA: TGTGCCACCAGCGCAGGGGGCTCGGATGAAAAACTGTTTTTT.

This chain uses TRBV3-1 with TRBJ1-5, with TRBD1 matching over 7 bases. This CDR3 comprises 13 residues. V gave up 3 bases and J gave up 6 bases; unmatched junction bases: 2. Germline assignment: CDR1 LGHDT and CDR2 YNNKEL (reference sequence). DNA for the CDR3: TGTGCCAGCAGCCAGACAGGGATTCAGCCCCAGCATTTT. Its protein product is CASSQTGIQPQHF.

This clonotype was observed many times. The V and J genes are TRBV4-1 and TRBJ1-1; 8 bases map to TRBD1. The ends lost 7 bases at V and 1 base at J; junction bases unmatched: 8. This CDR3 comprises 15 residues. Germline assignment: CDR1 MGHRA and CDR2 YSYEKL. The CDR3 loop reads CASNKPTGGNTEAFF. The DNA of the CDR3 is TGCGCCAGCAACAAGCCAACAGGGGGGAACACTGAAGCTTTCTTT.

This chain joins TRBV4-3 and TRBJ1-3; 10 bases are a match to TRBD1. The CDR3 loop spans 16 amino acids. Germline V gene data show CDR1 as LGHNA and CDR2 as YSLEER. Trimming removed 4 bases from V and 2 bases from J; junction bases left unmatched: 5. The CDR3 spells CASSPRGTGAGNTIYF. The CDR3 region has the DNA TGCGCCAGCAGCCCACGTGGGACAGGGGCTGGAAACACCATATATTTT.

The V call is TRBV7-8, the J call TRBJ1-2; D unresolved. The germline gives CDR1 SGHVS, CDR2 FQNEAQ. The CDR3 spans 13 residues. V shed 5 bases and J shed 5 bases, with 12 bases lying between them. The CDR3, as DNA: TGTGCCAGCAGCCGAAGCCCAGATTATGGCTACACCTTC. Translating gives CASSRSPDYGYTF.

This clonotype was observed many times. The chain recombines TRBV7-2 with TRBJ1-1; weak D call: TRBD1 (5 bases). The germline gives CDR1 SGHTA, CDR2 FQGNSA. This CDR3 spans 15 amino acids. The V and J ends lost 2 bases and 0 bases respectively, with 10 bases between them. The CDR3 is CASSLFGAMNTEAFF. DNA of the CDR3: TGTGCCAGCAGCTTATTTGGGGCCATGAACACTGAAGCTTTCTTT. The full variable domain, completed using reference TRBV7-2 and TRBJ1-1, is GAGVSQSPSNKVTEKGKDVELRCDPISGHTALYWYRQSLGQGLEFLIYFQGNSAPDKSGLPSDRFSAERTGGSVSTLTIQRTQQEDSAVYLCASSLFGAMNTEAFFGQGTRLTVV.

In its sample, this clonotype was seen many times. The CDR3, as DNA: TGCGCCAGCAGCTTGGGGTGGACAGGGATGAACACTGAAGCTTTCTTT. Amino acids: CASSLGWTGMNTEAFF. The J gene is TRBJ1-1, the V gene TRBV5-1; 8 bases agree with TRBD1. The CDR3 runs 16 residues. Germline CDR1 SGHRS, CDR2 YFSETQ. V dropped 0 bases and J dropped 0; count of bases not matched to a gene: 4.

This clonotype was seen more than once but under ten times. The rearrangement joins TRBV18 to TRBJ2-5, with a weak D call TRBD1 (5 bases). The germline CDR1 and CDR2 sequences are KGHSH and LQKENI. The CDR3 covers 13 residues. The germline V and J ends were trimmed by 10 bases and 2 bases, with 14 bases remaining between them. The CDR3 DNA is TGTGCCACCCTCCTGACAGCTCAAGAGACCCAGTACTTC. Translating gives CATLLTAQETQYF.

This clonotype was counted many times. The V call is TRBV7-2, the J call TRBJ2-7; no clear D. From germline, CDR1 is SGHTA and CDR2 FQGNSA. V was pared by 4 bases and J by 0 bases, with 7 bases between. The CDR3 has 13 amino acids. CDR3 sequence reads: CASSYGSSYEQYV. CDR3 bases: TGTGCCAGCAGCTACGGGTCCTCCTACGAGCAGTACGTC.

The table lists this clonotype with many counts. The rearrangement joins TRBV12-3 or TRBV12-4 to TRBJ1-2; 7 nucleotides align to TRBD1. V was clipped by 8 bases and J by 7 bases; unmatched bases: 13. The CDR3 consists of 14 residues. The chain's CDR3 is CASVRGDRESGYTF. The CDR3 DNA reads TGTGCCAGCGTCCGAGGCGACAGGGAGTCTGGCTACACCTTC.

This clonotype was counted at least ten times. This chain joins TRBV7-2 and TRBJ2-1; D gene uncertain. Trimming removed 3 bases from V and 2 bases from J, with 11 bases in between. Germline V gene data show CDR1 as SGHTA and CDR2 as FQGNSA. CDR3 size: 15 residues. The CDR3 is CASSFDLSPYNEQFF. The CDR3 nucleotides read TGTGCCAGCAGCTTCGACTTGAGCCCCTACAATGAGCAGTTCTTC.

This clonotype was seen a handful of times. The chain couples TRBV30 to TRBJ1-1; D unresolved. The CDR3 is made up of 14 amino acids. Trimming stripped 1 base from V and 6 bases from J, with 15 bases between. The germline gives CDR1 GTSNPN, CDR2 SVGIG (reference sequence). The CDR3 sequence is CAWSEGVGGAEAFF. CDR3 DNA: TGTGCCTGGAGTGAGGGCGTCGGTGGGGCTGAAGCTTTCTTT.